One and the same sample provided the 4 T cell receptor beta chains below, sequenced in a study of radiation and T cells in renal cell carcinoma. Stated time point: blood 2 weeks post-SBRT. The treatment here: 15 Gy SBRT to primary tumor, nephrectomy 4 weeks later. The repertoire was sequenced with immunoSEQ multiplex PCR; TCRdb's copy has only in-frame clones and lacks some. The table shows about 58,000 clones, with about 80% occurring only once. The specimen was blood, collected from a patient whose treatment included radiotherapy and nephrectomy. Every receptor here comes from a man in his sixties with renal cell carcinoma.

V usage is TRBV6-1 and J usage is TRBJ2-1; D gene ambiguous. Trimming removed 0 bases from V and 6 bases from J, with 6 bases in between. The length of the CDR3 is 13 residues. Germline loops: CDR1 MNHNS, CDR2 SASEGT. This chain's CDR3 is CASSEAGFNEQFF. In DNA, the CDR3 is TGTGCCAGCAGTGAAGCAGGGTTCAATGAGCAGTTCTTC.

The gene calls are TRBV10-1 and TRBJ2-2; no clear D gene. The CDR3 is 15 residues long. Per germline, CDR1 WNHNN and CDR2 SYGVQD (reference sequence). The V and J ends lost 2 bases and 3 bases respectively, with 10 bases between them. In DNA form, the CDR3 reads TGCGCCAGCAGTGAGAAGGGCTCCTACACCGGGGAGCTGTTTTTT. Translation gives CASSEKGSYTGELFF.

The chain employs TRBV6-5 and TRBJ1-4; D is uncertain. This CDR3 has 14 residues. From germline, CDR1 is MNHEY and CDR2 SVGAGI. V gave up 6 bases and J gave up 0 bases, with 8 bases separating them. The CDR3 loop is CASSGGATNEKLFF. Here the CDR3 DNA reads TGTGCCAGCAGCGGAGGTGCAACTAATGAAAAACTGTTTTTT.

This sequence joins TRBV10-1 and TRBJ2-3, with TRBD2 identical over 12 bases. CDR3 length: 14 amino acids. In germline, CDR1 is WNHNN, CDR2 SYGVQD (reference sequence). Trimming removed 5 bases from V and 9 bases from J; junction bases left unmatched: 6. CDR3 in amino acids: CASSPSGGVRTQYF. As DNA, the CDR3 is TGCGCCAGCAGTCCTAGCGGGGGGGTTCGGACGCAGTATTTT.